Below, one T cell receptor (beta chain) is given with its context. CDR1 is KGHSH, CDR2 LQKENI, per germline. Trimming shortened V by 3 bases and J by 5 bases, and 14 bases separated the two germline ends. CDR3 length: 14 amino acids. It was with random hexamers that roughly 0.45 to 1 ug RNA was reverse transcribed. TCR beta CDR3 was amplified by immunoSEQ covering 54 Vbeta and 13 Jbeta. TCRdb reprocessed the immunoSEQ multiplex PCR reads via MiXCR and lists one record per CDR3 protein. The table lists around 170,000 distinct CDR3 sequences, 92% of them singletons. These data come from a study of CD8 T cells in Susac syndrome. Blood CD8+ and CD4+ T cells underwent high-throughput TCR beta sequencing. TEMRA cells were FACS-enriched, and CD8+ and CD4+ T cells were isolated negatively.

This chain joins TRBV18 and TRBJ2-7; tentatively, D is TRBD1 or TRBD2 (5 bases each). The sequenced material came from CD4+ T cells from PBMCs. The TCR comes from a human donor in good health. CDR3 DNA: TGTGCCAGCTCACCGTTGGCAGGGACCAACGAGCAGTACTTC. Translating it yields CASSPLAGTNEQYF.